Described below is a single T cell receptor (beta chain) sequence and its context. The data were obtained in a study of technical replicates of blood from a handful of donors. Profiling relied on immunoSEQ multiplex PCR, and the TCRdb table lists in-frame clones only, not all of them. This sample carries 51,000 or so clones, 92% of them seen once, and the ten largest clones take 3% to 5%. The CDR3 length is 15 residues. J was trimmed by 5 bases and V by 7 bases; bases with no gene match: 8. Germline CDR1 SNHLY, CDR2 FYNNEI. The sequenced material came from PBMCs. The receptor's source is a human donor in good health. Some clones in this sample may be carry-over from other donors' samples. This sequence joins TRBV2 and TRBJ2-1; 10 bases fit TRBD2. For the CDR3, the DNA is TGTGCCAGCACGGCAGGGACTAGCGAGAACAATGAGCAGTTCTTC. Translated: CASTAGTSENNEQFF.